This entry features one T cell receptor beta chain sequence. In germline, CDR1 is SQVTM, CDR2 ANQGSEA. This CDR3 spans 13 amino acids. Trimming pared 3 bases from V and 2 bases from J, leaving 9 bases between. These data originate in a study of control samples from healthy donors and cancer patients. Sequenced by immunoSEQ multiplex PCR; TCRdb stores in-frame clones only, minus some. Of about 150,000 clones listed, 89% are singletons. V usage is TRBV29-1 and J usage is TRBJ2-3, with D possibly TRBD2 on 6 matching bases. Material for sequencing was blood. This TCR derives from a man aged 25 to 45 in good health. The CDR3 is CSVDAGPTDTQYF. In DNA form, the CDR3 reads TGCAGCGTTGACGCGGGACCCACAGATACGCAGTATTTT.